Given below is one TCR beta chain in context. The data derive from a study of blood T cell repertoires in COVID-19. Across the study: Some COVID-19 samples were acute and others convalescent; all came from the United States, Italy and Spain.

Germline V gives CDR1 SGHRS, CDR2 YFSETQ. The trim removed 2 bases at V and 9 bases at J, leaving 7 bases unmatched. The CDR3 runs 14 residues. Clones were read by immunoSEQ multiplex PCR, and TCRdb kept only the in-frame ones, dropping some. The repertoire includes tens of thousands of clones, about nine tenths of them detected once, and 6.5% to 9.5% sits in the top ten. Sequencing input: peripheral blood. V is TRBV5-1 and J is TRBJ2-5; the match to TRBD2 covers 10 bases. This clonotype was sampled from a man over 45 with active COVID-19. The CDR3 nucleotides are TGCGCCAGCAGCTTTACTAGCGGGGCCGGGGCCCAGTACTTC. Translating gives CASSFTSGAGAQYF. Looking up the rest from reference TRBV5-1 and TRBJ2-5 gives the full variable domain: KAGVTQTPRYLIKTRGQQVTLSCSPISGHRSVSWYQQTPGQGLQFLFEYFSETQRNKGNFPGRFSGRQFSNSRSEMNVSTLELGDSALYLCASSFTSGAGAQYFGPGTRLLVL.